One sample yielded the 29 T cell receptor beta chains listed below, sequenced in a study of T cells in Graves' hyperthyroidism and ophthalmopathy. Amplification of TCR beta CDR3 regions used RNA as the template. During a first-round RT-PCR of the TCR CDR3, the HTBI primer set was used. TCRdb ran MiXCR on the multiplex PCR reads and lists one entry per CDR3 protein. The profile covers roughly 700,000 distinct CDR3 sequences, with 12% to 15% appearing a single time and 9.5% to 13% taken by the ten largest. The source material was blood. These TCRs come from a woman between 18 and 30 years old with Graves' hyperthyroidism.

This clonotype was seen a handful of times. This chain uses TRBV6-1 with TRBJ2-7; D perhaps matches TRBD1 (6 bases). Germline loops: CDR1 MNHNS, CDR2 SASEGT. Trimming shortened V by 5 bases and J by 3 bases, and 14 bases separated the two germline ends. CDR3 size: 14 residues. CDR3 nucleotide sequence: TGTGCCAGCAGTTCCCTCCTAGGGGGCTACGAGCAGTACTTC. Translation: CASSSLLGGYEQYF.

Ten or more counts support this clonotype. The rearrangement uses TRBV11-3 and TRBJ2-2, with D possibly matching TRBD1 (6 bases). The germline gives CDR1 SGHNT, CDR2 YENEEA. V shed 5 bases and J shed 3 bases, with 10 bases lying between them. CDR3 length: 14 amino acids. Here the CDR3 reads CASSGRGYTGELFF. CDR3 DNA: TGTGCCAGCAGCGGAAGGGGGTACACCGGGGAGCTGTTTTTT. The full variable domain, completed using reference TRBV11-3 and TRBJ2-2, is EAGVVQSPRYKIIEKKQPVAFWCNPISGHNTLYWYLQNLGQGPELLIRYENEEAVDDSQLPKDRFSAERLKGVDSTLKIQPAELGDSAVYLCASSGRGYTGELFFGEGSRLTVL.

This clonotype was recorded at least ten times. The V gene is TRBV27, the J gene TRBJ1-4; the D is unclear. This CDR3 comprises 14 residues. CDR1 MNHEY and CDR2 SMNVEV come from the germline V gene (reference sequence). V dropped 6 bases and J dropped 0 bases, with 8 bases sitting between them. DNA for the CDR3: TGTGCCAGCAGCTTCGATGCAACTAATGAAAAACTGTTTTTT. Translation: CASSFDATNEKLFF.

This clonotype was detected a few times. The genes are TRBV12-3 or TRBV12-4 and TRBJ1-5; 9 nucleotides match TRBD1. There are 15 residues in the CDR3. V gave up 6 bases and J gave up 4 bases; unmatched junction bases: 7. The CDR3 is CASSKQGALNQPQHF. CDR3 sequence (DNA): TGTGCCAGCAGCAAACAGGGGGCTCTTAATCAGCCCCAGCATTTT.

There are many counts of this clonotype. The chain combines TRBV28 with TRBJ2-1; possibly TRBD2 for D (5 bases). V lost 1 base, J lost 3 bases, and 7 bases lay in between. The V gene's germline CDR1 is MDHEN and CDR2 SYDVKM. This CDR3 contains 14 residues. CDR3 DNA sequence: TGTGCCAGCAGTTTATCCGGGAACTACAATGAGCAGTTCTTC. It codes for CASSLSGNYNEQFF. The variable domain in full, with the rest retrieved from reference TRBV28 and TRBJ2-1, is DVKVTQSSRYLVKRTGEKVFLECVQDMDHENMFWYRQDPGLGLRLIYFSYDVKMKEKGDIPEGYSVSREKKERFSLILESASTNQTSMYLCASSLSGNYNEQFFGPGTRLTVL.

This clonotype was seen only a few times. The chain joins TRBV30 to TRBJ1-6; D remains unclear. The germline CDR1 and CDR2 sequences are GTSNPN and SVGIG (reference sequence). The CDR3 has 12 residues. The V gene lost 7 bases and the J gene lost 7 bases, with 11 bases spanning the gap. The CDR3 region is CASRETNSPLHF. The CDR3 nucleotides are TGTGCCTCGCGGGAGACGAATTCACCCCTCCACTTT.

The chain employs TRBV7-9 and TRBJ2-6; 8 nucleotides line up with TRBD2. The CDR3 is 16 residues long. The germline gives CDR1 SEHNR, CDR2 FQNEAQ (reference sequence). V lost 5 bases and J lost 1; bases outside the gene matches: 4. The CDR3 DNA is TGTGCCAGCAGCGCCCCGGGAGGGTCTGGGGCCAACGTCCTGACTTTC. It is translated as CASSAPGGSGANVLTF.

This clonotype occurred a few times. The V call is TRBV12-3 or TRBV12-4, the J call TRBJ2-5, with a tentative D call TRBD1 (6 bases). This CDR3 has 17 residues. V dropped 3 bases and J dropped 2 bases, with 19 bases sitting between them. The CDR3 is CASSFPRGGLVQETQYF. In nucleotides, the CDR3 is TGTGCCAGCAGTTTTCCCCGAGGGGGTCTTGTTCAAGAGACCCAGTACTTC.

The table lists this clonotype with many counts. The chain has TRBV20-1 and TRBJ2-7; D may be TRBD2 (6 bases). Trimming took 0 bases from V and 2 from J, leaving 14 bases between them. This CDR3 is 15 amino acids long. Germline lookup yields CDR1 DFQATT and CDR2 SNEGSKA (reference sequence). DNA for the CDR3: TGCAGTGCTAGAGATTACCCGGGAGCCACCTACGAGCAGTACTTC. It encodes CSARDYPGATYEQYF.

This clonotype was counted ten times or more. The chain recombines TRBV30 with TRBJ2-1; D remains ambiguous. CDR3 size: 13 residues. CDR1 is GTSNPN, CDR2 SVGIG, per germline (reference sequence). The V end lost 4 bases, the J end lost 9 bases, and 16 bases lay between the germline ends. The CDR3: CAWISARAFEQFF. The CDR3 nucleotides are TGTGCCTGGATTTCGGCTAGGGCATTTGAGCAGTTCTTC.

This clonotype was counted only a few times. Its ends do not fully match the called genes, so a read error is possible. The CDR3 reads CASSSDKEQFF. DNA for the CDR3: TGTGCCAGCAGTTCGGACAAAGAGCAGTTCTTC. The chain has TRBV28 and TRBJ2-1; TRBD1 is a possible D gene (5 bases). Germline V gene lookup returns CDR1 MDHEN and CDR2 SYDVKM. CDR3 length: 11 residues.

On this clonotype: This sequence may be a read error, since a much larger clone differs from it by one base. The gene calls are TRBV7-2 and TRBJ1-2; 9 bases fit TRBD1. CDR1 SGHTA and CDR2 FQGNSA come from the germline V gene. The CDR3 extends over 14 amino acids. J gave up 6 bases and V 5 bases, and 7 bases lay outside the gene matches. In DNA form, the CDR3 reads TGTGCCAGCAGCAGAGCCAGGACAGGGGATGGCTACACCTTC. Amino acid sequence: CASSRARTGDGYTF.

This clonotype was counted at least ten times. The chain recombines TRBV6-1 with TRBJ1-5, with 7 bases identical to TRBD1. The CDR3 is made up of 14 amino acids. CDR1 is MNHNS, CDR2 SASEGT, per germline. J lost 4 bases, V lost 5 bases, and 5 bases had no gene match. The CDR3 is CASSSGGMNQPQHF. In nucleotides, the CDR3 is TGTGCCAGCAGTTCAGGGGGTATGAATCAGCCCCAGCATTTT.

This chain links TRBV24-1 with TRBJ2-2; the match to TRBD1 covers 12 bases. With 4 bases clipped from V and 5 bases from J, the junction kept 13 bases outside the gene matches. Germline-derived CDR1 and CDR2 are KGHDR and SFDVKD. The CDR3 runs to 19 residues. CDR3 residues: CATSDTAGTGGIFTGELFF. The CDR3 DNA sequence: TGTGCCACCAGTGACACCGCCGGGACAGGGGGCATCTTTACCGGGGAGCTGTTTTTT.

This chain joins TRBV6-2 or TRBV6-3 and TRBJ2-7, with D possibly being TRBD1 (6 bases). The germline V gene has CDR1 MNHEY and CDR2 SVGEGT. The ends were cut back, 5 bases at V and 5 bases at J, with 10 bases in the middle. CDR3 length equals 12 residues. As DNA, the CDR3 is TGTGCCAGCAGTCGACAGGTGAACGAGCAGTACTTC. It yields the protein CASSRQVNEQYF.

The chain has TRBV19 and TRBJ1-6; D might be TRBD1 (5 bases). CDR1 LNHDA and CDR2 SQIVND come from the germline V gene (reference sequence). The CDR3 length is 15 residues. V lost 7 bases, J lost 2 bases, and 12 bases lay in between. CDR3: CASNEQVAYNSPLHF. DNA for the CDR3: TGTGCCAGTAATGAACAGGTCGCCTATAATTCACCCCTCCACTTT.

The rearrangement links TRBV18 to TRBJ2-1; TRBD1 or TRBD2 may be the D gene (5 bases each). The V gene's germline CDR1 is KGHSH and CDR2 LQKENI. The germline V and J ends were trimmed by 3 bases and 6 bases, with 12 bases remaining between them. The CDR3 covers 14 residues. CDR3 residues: CASSPQGTGNEQFF. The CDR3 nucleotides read TGTGCCAGCTCACCCCAAGGGACCGGCAATGAGCAGTTCTTC.

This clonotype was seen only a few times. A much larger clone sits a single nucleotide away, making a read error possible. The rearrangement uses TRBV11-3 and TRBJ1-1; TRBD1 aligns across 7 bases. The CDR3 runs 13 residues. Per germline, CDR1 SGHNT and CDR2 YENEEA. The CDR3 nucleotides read TGTACCAGCAGCTTAAGCTGGACAGGTGAAGCTTTCTTT. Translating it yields CTSSLSWTGEAFF.

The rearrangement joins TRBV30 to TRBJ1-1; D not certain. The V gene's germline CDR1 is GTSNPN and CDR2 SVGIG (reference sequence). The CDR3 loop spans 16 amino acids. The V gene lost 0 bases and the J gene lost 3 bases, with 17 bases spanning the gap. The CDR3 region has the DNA TGTGCCTGGAGTGTATTGTGGGATAGGGCCGACACTGAAGCTTTCTTT. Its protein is CAWSVLWDRADTEAFF.

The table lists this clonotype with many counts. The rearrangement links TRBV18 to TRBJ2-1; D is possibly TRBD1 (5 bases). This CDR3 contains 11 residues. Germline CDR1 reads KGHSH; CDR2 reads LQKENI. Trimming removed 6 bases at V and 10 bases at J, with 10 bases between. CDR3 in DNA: TGTGCCAGCTCGGCTGCAGGGGAGCAGTTCTTC. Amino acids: CASSAAGEQFF.

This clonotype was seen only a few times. The CDR3 DNA follows: TGTGCCAGCAGAGACTCTAGGTCCGGGGAGCTGTTTTTT. Protein: CASRDSRSGELFF. The rearrangement links TRBV12-3 or TRBV12-4 to TRBJ2-2, with D uncertain. V was pared by 6 bases and J by 6 bases, with 11 bases between. This CDR3 is built from 13 residues.

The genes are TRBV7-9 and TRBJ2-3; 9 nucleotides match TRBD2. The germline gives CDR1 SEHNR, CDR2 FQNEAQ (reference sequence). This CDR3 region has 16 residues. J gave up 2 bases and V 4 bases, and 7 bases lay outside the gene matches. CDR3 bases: TGTGCCAGCAGCTCGCAGCTAGCGGGGTACACAGATACGCAGTATTTT. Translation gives CASSSQLAGYTDTQYF.

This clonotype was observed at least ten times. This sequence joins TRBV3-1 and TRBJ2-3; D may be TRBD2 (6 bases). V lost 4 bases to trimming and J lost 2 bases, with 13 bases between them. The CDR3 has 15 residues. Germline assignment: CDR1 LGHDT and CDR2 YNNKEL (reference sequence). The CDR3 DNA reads TGTGCCAGCAGCCCCACGGTGGACTACACAGATACGCAGTATTTT. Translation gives CASSPTVDYTDTQYF.

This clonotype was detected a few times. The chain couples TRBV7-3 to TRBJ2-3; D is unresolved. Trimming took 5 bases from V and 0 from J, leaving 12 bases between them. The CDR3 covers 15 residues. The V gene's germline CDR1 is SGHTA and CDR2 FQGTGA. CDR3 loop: CASSDLGGSTDTQYF. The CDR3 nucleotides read TGTGCCAGCAGCGATCTAGGTGGAAGCACAGATACGCAGTATTTT.

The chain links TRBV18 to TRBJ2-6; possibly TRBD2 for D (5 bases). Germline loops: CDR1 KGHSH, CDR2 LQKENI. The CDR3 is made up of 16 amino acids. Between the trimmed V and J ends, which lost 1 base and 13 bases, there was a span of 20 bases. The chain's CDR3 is CASSPQRSQRATVLTF. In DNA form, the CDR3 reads TGTGCCAGCTCACCACAAAGATCACAGAGGGCGACGGTCCTGACTTTC.

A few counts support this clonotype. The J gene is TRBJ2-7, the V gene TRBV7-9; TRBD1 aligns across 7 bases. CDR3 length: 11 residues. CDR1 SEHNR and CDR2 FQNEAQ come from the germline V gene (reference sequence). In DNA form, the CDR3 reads TGTGGTGTGACAGGGATCAACGAGCAGTACTTC. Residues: CGVTGINEQYF.

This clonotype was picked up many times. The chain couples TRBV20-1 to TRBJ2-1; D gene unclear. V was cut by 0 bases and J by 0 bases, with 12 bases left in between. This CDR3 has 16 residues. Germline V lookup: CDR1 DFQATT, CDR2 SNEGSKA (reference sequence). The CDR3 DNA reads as TGCAGTGCTAGAGACCTTCTAAGTAGCTCCTACAATGAGCAGTTCTTC. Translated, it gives CSARDLLSSSYNEQFF.

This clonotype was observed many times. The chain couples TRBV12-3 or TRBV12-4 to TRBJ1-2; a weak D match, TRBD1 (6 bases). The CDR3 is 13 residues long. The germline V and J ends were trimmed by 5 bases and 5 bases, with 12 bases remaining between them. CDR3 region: CASSPRQVYGYTF. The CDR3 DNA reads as TGTGCCAGCAGTCCCCGACAGGTTTATGGCTACACCTTC.

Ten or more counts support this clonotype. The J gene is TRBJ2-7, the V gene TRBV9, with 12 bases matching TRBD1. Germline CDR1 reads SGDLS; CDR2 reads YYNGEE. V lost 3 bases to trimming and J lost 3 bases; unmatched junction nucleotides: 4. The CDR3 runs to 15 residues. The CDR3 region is CASSAGTGGLYEQYF. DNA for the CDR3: TGTGCCAGCAGCGCCGGGACAGGGGGCCTCTACGAGCAGTACTTC.